Given below is one T cell receptor (beta chain) in context. Its antigen is undetermined. This specimen comes from a study of CD4 T cells in relation to SARS-CoV-2 and coronaviruses. The study, taken as a whole, reports: Crossreactivity was assessed only for spike protein, not other viral proteins. Culture-expanded clones reflect memory recall rather than primary priming during culture.

The method was immunoSEQ multiplex PCR; TCRdb's version includes in-frame clones alone and lacks a portion of them. The sample has 60,000 to 65,000 clones; 94% are singletons. CDR1 and CDR2 from the germline V gene are SEHNR and FQNEAQ (reference sequence). The CDR3 is 13 residues long. Trimming stripped 3 bases from V and 0 bases from J, with 3 bases between. The unexposed donors gave CD4+ T cells in about 2010-2018, prior to COVID-19. Material: naive CD4+ T cells from PBMCs. As to subset: naive CD4+ T cells isolated by negative enrichment. This sequence originates from a human donor in good health. The genes are TRBV7-9 and TRBJ1-5; D uncertain. CDR3 residues: CASSLDSNQPQHF. The CDR3 DNA reads TGTGCCAGCAGCTTGGATAGCAATCAGCCCCAGCATTTT.